This entry features one T cell receptor (beta chain) sequence. Its antigen is unidentified. Libraries were prepared by immunoSEQ multiplex PCR; TCRdb keeps only in-frame clonotypes and omits some of them. The sample comprises hundreds of thousands of clones, around four fifths of which are singletons, and just under 7.5% rests with the top ten. The record originates from a study of Ad26.COV2.S vaccination and SARS-CoV-2 variants. Study-level information: The donor was enrolled in the Ad26.COV2.S arm of the COV1001 trial.

The V end lost 4 bases, the J end lost 1 base, and 10 bases lay between the germline ends. The length of the CDR3 is 13 residues. Looked up from germline, CDR1 is SQVTM and CDR2 is ANQGSEA. Broader study findings: Vaccinated and placebo-treated recipients had similar non-spike TCR breadth.

The treatment was: roughly 20 received Ad26.COV2.S at low or high dose, single or two shots; several received placebo; per-sample allocation not given. Sample collection was performed on day 63 after the first vaccine or placebo injection. The TCR originated in a person aged 18-60 years who received the Ad26.COV2.S COVID-19 vaccine or a placebo. The chain uses TRBV29-1 and TRBJ1-1, with no clear D. Material: peripheral blood, obtained in a trial of Ad26.COV2.S vaccine versus placebo. The CDR3 region has the DNA TGCAGCGTTGTATCCAGAAGGAACACTGAAGCTTTCTTT. Protein: CSVVSRRNTEAFF.